This note documents a single TCR beta chain sequence. The data stem from a study of blood T cells in healthy people across ages. About the research overall: Template switching captured about one barcoded beta molecule per two T cells.

The people who gave samples were healthy Caucasians from Russia, aged about 6 to 95. Together with a sample-barcoded 5' primer, a J-beta primer mix was included in a second PCR lasting roughly 6 to 12 cycles. MiXCR was run by TCRdb on the 5' RACE reads, yielding one entry per CDR3 protein. The sample holds around 1,000,000 distinct CDR3 sequences, approximately 25% seen once. With 3 bases removed from V and 6 bases from J, the gap between germline ends came to 12 bases. Germline V gene lookup returns CDR1 MDHEN and CDR2 SYDVKM. CDR3 length equals 13 residues. The same sample was also studied in work on T cells of mothers and their children.

This TCR came from a girl aged 2 to 9 in good health. The sample consisted of blood. The V gene is TRBV28, the J gene TRBJ2-7, with a tentative D call TRBD2 (6 bases). DNA for the CDR3: TGTGCCAGCAGTTTTGCGCGGGGAGGCGAGCAGTACTTC. Translating gives CASSFARGGEQYF.